The clone carrying this TCR beta chain was recorded at least ten times. Its antigen is unknown. TCRdb re-called the RACE reads through MiXCR, storing one row per CDR3 protein. The sample holds around 380,000 distinct CDR3 sequences, about 4.8% seen once. After removal of 4 bases from V and 5 bases from J, the junction contained 12 bases not matched to a gene. This CDR3 is built from 16 residues. Looked up from germline, CDR1 is SGHRS and CDR2 is YFSETQ. As for time point: patch test 1, 2 weeks after DPC sensitization. Treatment meaning: therapeutic diphenylcyclopropenone sensitization with weekly scalp DPC. This sample was taken from a study of human T cells and chemical hapten exposure. Study overall: Patients, a majority of them female, were diagnosed with alopecia areata, totalis or universalis.

Study observations and caveats: With DPC sensitization, TCRs exceeding 1 in 1000 frequency showed no change.

The input for sequencing was whole blood, taken in connection with sensitization to the hapten diphenylcyclopropenone (DPC). The sequence was obtained from a woman in her forties or fifties with alopecia areata. Some clones in this sample may be carry-over from other donors' samples. The chain combines TRBV5-1 with TRBJ2-3, with TRBD1 matching over 8 bases. The CDR3 DNA follows: TGCGCCAGCAGCCGCATCAAGACAGGGGAGGTAGATACGCAGTATTTT. Protein: CASSRIKTGEVDTQYF.